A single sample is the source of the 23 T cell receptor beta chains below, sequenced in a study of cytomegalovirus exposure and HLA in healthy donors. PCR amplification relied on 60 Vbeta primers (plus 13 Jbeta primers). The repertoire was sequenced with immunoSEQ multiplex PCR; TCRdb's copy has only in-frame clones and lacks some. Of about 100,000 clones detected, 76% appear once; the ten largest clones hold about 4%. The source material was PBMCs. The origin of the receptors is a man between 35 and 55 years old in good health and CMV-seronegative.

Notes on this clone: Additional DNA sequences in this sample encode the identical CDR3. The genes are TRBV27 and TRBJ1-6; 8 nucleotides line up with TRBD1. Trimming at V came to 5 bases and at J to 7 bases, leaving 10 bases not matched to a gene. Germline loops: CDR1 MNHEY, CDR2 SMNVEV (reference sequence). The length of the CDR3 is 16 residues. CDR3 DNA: TGTGCCAGCAGTCTCGGGACAGGATATGGGAATTCACCCCTCCACTTT. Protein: CASSLGTGYGNSPLHF.

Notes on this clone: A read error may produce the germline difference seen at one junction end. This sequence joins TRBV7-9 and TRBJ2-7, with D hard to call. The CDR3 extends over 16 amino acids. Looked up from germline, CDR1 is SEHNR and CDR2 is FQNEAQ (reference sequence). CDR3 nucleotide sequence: TGTTCCAGCAGCTTAATGCAACTTAATAGCAGAAACGAGCAGTACTTC. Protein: CSSSLMQLNSRNEQYF.

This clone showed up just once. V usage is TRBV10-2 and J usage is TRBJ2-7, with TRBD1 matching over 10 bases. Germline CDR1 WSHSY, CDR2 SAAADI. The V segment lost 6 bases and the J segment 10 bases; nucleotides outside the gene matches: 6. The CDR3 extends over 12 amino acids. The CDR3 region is CASSTDRGRQYV. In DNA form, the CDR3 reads TGCGCCAGCAGCACGGACAGGGGGAGACAGTACGTC.

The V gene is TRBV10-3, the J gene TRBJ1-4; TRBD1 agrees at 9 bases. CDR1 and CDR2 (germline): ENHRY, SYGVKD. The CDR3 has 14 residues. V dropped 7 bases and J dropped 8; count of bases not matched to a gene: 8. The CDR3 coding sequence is TGTGCCATCAAAGGGACAGGGTCTGGGGAAAAACTGTTTTTT. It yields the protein CAIKGTGSGEKLFF.

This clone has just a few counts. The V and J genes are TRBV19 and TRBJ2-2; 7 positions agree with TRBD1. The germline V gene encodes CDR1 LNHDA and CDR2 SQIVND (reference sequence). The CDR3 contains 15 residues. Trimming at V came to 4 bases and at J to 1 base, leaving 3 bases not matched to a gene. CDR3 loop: CASSRQGGNTGELFF. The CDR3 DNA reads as TGTGCCAGTAGTAGACAGGGCGGGAACACCGGGGAGCTGTTTTTT.

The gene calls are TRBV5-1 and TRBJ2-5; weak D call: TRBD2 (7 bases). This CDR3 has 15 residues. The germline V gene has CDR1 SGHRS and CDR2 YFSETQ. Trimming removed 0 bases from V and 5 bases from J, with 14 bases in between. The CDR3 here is CASSLARGAKETQYF. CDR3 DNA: TGCGCCAGCAGCTTGGCCCGGGGGGCAAAGGAGACCCAGTACTTC.

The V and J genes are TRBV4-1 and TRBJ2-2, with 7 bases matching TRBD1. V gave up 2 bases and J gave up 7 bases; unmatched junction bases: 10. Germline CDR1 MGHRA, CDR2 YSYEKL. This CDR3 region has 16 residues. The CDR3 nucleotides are TGCGCCAGCAGCCAATCTACGATAGGGGGCGGCGGGGAGCTGTTTTTT. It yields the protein CASSQSTIGGGGELFF.

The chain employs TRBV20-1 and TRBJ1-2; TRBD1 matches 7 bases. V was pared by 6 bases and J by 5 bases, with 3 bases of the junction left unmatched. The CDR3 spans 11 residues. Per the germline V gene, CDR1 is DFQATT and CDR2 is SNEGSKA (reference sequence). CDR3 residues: CSAPGQYGYTF. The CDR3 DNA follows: TGCAGTGCCCCGGGACAGTATGGCTACACCTTC.

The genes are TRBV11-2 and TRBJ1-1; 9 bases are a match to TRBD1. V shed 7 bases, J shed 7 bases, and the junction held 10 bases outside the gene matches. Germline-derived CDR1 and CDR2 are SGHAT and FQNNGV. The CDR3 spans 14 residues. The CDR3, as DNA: TGTGCCAGCAACCTGGGGACAGGGACCTTTGAAGCTTTCTTT. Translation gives CASNLGTGTFEAFF.

CDR3 sequence reads: CASSGTSGLSDTQYF. CDR3 coding DNA: TGTGCCAGCAGCGGGACTAGCGGTCTTTCAGATACGCAGTATTTT. This sequence joins TRBV9 and TRBJ2-3; 10 nucleotides match TRBD2. The V gene end was trimmed by 3 bases and the J gene end by 4 bases; junction bases not matched to a gene: 5. From germline, CDR1 is SGDLS and CDR2 YYNGEE. The CDR3 runs to 15 residues. Full variable domain (remainder filled in from reference TRBV9 and TRBJ2-3): DSGVTQTPKHLITATGQRVTLRCSPRSGDLSVYWYQQSLDQGLQFLIQYYNGEERAKGNILERFSAQQFPDLHSELNLSSLELGDSALYFCASSGTSGLSDTQYFGPGTRLTVL.

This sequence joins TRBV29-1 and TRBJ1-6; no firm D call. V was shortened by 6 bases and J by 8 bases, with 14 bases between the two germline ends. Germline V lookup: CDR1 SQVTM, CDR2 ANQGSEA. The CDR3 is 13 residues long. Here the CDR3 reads CSVGTFADSPLHF. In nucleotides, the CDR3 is TGCAGCGTCGGTACTTTCGCTGATTCACCCCTCCACTTT. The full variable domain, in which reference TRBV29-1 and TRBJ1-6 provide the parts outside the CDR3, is SAVISQKPSRDICQRGTSLTIQCQVDSQVTMMFWYRQQPGQSLTLIATANQGSEATYESGFVIDKFPISRPNLTFSTLTVSNMSPEDSSIYLCSVGTFADSPLHFGNGTRLTVT.

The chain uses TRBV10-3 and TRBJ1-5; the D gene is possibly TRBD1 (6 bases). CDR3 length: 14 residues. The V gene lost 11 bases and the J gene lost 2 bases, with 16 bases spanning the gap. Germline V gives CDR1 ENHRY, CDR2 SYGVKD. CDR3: CAAGEQGGNQPQHF. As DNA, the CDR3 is TGTGCCGCCGGGGAACAGGGCGGCAATCAGCCCCAGCATTTT.

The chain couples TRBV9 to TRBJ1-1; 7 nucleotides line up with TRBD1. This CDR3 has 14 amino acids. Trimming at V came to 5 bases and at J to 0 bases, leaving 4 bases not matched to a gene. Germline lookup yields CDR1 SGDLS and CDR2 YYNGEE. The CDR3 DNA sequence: TGTGCCAGCAGTGAGACAGGGCTGAACACTGAAGCTTTCTTT. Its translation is CASSETGLNTEAFF.

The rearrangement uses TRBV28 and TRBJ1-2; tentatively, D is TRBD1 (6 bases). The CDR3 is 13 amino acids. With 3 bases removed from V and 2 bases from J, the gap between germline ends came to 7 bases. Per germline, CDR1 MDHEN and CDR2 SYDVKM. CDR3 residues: CASSFRGNYGYTF. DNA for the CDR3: TGTGCCAGCAGTTTTAGGGGGAACTATGGCTACACCTTC.

CDR3 in amino acids: CASSERGGDNEQFF. The CDR3 region has the DNA TGTGCCAGCAGCGAGCGGGGGGGAGATAATGAGCAGTTCTTC. The rearrangement uses TRBV9 and TRBJ2-1; 10 bases map to TRBD2. V gave up 3 bases and J gave up 7 bases; unmatched junction bases: 4. Germline-derived CDR1 and CDR2 are SGDLS and YYNGEE. The CDR3 length is 14 residues.

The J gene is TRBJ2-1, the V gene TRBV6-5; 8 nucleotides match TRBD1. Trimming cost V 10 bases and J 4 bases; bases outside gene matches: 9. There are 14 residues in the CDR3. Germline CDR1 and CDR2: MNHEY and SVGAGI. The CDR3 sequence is CATVNRDRYNEQFF. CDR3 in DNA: TGTGCCACGGTGAACAGGGACAGGTACAATGAGCAGTTCTTC.

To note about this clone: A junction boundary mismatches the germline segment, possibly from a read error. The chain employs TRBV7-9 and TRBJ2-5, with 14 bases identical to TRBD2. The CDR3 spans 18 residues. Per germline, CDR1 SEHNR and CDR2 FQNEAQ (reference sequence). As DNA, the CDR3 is TGTTCCAGCAGCTTCGGACTAGCGGGGGGAAATATCCAAGAGACCCAGTACTTC. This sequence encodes CSSSFGLAGGNIQETQYF.

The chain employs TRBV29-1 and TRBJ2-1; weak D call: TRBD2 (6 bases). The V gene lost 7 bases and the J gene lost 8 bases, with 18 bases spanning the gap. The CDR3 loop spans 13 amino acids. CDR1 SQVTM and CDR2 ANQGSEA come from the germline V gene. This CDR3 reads CSALGGPLDEQFF. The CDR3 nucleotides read TGCAGCGCCCTCGGGGGTCCCTTAGATGAGCAGTTCTTC.

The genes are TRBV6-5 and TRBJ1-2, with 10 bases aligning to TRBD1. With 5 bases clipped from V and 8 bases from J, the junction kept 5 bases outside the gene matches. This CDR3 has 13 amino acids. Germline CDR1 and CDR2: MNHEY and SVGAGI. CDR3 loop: CASSPGQGLGYTF. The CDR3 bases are TGTGCCAGCAGTCCGGGACAGGGGTTGGGCTACACCTTC.

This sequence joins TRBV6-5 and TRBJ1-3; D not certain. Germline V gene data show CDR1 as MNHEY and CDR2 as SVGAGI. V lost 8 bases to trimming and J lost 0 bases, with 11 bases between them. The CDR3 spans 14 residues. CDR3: CASGEPGSGNTIYF. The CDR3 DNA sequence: TGTGCCAGCGGTGAACCGGGCTCTGGAAACACCATATATTTT.

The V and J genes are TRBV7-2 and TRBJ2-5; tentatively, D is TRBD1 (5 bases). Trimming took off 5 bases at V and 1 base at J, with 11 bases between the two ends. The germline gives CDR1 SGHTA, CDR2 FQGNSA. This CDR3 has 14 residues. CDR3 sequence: CASSPMGPQETQYF. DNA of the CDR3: TGTGCCAGCAGCCCAATGGGGCCCCAAGAGACCCAGTACTTC.

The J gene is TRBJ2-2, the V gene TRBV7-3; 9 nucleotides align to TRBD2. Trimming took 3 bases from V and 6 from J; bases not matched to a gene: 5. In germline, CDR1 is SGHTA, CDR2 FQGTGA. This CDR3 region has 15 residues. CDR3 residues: CASSLGGGASGELFF. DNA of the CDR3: TGTGCCAGCAGCTTGGGCGGGGGGGCCTCCGGGGAGCTGTTTTTT. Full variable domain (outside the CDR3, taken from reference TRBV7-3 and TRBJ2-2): GAGVSQTPSNKVTEKGKYVELRCDPISGHTALYWYRQSLGQGPEFLIYFQGTGAADDSGLPNDRFFAVRPEGSVSTLKIQRTERGDSAVYLCASSLGGGASGELFFGEGSRLTVL.

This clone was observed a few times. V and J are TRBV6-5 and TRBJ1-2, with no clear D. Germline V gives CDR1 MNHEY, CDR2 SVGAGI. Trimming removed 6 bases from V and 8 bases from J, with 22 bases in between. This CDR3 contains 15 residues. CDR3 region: CASRSGEVLSLGYTF. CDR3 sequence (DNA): TGTGCCAGCAGAAGCGGCGAGGTACTCTCTCTCGGCTACACCTTC.